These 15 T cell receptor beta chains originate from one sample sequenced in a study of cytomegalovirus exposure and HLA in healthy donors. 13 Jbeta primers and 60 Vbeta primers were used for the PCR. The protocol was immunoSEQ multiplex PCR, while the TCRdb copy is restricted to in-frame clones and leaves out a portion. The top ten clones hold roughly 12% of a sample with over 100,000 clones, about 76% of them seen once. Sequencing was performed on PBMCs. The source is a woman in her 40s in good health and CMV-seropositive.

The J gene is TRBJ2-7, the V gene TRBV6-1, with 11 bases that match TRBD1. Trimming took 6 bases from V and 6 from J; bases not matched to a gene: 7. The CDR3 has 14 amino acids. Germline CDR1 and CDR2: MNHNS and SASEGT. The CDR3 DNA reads TGTGCCAGCAGCACCGGGACAGGGGGTTTCGAGCAGTACTTC. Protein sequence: CASSTGTGGFEQYF.

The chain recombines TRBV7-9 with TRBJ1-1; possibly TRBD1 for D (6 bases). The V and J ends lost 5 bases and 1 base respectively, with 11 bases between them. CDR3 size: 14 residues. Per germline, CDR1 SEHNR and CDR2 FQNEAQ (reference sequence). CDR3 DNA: TGTGCCAGCAGCCTACAGGGCGGGAACACTGAAGCTTTCTTT. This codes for CASSLQGGNTEAFF.

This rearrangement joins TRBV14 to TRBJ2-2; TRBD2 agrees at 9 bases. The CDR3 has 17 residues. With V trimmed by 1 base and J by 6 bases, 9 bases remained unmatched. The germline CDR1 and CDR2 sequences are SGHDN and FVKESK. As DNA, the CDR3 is TGTGCCAGCAGCCAAGCCCCGGGGCGGGGGGGCGCCGGGGAGCTGTTTTTT. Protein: CASSQAPGRGGAGELFF.

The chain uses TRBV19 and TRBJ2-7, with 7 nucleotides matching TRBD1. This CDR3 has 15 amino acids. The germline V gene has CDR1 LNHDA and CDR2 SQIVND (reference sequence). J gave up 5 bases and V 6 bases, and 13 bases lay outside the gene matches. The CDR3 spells CASRGRGTAVNEQYF. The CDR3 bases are TGTGCCAGTAGGGGACGAGGGACAGCTGTCAACGAGCAGTACTTC.

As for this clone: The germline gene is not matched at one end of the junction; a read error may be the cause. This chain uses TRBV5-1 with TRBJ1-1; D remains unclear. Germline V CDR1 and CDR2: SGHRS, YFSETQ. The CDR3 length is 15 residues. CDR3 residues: CASELLPGHNTEAFF. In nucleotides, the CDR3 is TGCGCCAGCGAACTTTTACCAGGCCACAACACCGAAGCTTTCTTT.

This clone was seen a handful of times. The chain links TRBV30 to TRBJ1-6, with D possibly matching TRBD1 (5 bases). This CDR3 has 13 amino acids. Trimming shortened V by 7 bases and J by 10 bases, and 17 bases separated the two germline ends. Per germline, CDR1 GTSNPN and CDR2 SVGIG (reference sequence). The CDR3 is CASSDIYSSPLHF. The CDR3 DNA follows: TGTGCCTCATCGGACATCTACTCCTCACCCCTCCACTTT.

In nucleotides, the CDR3 is TGTGCCAGCAGTGAAGGGGCCCTCGCCTACGAGCAGTACTTC. Its translation is CASSEGALAYEQYF. The V and J genes are TRBV6-1 and TRBJ2-7; D is uncertain. Germline V gives CDR1 MNHNS, CDR2 SASEGT. With 1 base removed from V and 2 bases from J, the gap between germline ends came to 9 bases. This CDR3 is 14 amino acids long.

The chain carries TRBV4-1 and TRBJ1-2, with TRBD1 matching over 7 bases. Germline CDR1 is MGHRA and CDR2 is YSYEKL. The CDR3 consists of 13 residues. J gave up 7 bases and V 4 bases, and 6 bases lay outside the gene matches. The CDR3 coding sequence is TGCGCCAGCAGCCGTGAGGGGGCGCGTGGCTACACCTTC. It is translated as CASSREGARGYTF.

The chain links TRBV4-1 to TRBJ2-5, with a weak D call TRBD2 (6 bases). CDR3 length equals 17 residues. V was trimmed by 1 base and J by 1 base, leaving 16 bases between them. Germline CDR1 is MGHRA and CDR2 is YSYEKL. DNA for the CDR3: TGCGCCAGCAGCCAAGGCTCTGTTCGGGGGAGCCAAGAGACCCAGTACTTC. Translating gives CASSQGSVRGSQETQYF.

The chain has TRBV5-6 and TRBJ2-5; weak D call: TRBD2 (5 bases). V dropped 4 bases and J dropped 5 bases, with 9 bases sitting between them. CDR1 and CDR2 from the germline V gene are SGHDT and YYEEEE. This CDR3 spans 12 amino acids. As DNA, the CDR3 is TGTGCCAGCAGCAGCGGTGGGGAGACCCAGTACTTC. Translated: CASSSGGETQYF.

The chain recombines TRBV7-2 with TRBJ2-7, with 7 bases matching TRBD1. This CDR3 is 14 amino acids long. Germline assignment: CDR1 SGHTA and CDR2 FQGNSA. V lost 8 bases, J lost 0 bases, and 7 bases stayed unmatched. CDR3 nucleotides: TGTGCCAGCTCAGACAGGGCGAGCTCCTACGAGCAGTACTTC. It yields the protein CASSDRASSYEQYF.

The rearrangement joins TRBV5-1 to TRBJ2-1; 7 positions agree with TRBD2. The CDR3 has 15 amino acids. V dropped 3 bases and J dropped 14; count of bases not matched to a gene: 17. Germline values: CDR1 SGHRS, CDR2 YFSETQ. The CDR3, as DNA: TGCGCCAGCAGCTCAGGACTAGGAAACATCCCAAGCAAGTTCTTC. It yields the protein CASSSGLGNIPSKFF.

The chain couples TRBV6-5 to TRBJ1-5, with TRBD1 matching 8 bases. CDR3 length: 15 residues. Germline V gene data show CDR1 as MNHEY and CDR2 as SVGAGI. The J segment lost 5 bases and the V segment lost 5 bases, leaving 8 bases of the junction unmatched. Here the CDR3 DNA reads TGTGCCAGCAGTGGGGCAGGGGGCTCGTATCAGCCCCAGCATTTT. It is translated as CASSGAGGSYQPQHF.

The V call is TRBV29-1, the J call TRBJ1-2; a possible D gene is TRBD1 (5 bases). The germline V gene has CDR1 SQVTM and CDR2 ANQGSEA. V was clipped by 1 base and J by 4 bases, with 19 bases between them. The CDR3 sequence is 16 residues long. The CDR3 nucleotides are TGCAGCGTTGAAGTTTACAAGGGGTTCGCTCTCTATGGCTACACCTTC. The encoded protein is CSVEVYKGFALYGYTF.

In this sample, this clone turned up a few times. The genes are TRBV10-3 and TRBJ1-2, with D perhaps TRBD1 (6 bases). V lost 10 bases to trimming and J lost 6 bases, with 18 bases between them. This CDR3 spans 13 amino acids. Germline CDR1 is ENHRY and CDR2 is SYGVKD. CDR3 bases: TGTGCCACCGAAGGACAGAGCCTAAATGGCTACACCTTC. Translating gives CATEGQSLNGYTF.